This T cell receptor (beta chain) was documented in a study of shared clonotypes between healthy human individuals (dated by TCRdb to the early 2020s). A note on the overall study: A couple of women and a few men aged 18 to 49 years were included in the cohort. Per donor, three plates each were used for CD4 naive and CD4 memory, two for CD8 naive, and one for CD8 memory. To estimate repertoire size and how much clonotypes are shared between individuals, the study performed deep sequencing of blood TCR repertoires from a handful of healthy adults. Libraries were prepared and TCR repertoires were sequenced by different laboratories using diverse techniques, in order to increase sequencing depth and limit assay-specific biases. Per donor, leukapheresis produced somewhere between about 0.85 and 10 billion PBMCs. Beyond this particular receptor, the publication reports: Because the study included a small number of donors, the genetic and exposure-history diversity represented was limited. Sampling was limited to blood, and TCR repertoires in tissue likely differ from TCR repertoires in blood. Across a handful of donors, about 4.5% of naive CD4, around 3.5% of naive CD8, 2.3% of memory CD4, and 0.4% of memory CD8 clonotypes were shared. Pairwise subsampling led to the expectation that sequencing depth would affect the degree of clonotype sharing among donors. Rarefaction of sorted-subset datasets indicated incomplete sequencing despite the large sequencing depth. Compared with non-shared clonotypes, clonotypes shared by all four sorted-subset donors had higher generation probabilities. Naive subsets generally had larger estimated clonotype richness than memory subsets.

The donors were healthy, HIV-negative adults with no recently reported acute infections or vaccinations. Every donor was a Caucasian adult residing in Nashville, Tennessee, USA. CD4+ T cells were enriched by magnetic negative selection; naive cells were then positively selected on CD45RA, and the negative fraction formed the memory subset. Blood was obtained by leukapheresis, after which PBMCs were separated by Ficoll-Histopaque density gradient centrifugation and cryopreserved in liquid nitrogen vapor phase. Analytical flow cytometry was used to check the purity and quantity of each magnetically sorted T cell population. Genomic DNA was isolated from every sorted fraction and measured by UV absorbance on a Nanodrop 2000c. Worth noting for this clone: Its antigen has not been determined. No qualities accompany the bases; no much larger clone lies one base away.

Using the deep immunoSEQ assay, TCR CDR3 regions were amplified from genomic DNA by multiplex PCR. For each cell subset, the extracted genomic DNA was distributed evenly across all wells of several immunoSEQ 96-well plates, and each plate served as one replicate. For sorted subsets, each replicate PCR was loaded with roughly 190 ng genomic DNA, equivalent to 25,000 to 30,000 T cell genomes. The purified libraries were quantified using a Qubit 3.0 fluorometer, sized with a Bioanalyzer 2100, and then quantified again using the KAPA Library Quantification kit. Each immunoSEQ 96-well plate was sequenced on its own single-read 150-cycle Illumina NextSeq 550 flow cell. Under the source paper's analysis protocol: Because the immunoSEQ output included only junctional sequences and no quality scores, the filtering could not be the same as the filtering used for full-length reads. To assign V/J genes and CDR3, sequences were annotated using PyIR, a Python wrapper for IgBLAST v1.9, with IMGT germline references. Reads were filtered out if the reads had weak V/J assignments (E-value above 1e-6), no CDR3, stop codons, out-of-frame junctions, or ambiguous translated residues. A V3J clonotype was defined by an identical inferred V gene, J gene, and CDR3 amino acid sequence. To compute the percentage overlap between repertoires, the number of shared unique clonotypes was divided by the size of the smaller repertoire. Three approaches were used to assess repertoire richness: RTK rarefaction, the Chao1 estimator, and Recon v2.1 estimates of unobserved clonotypes. Generation probabilities for all TCRbeta clonotypes obtained by the gDNA method from a handful of donors were computed using OLGA. TCRdb retrieved this table from immuneACCESS and kept in-frame rearrangements only. Not all clones are present; in checked studies, unresolved V genes account for under half, and no reason is known for the remainder. From that table come the V and J calls and clone size; the DNA was used to work out D and trimming. The sample table shows over 950,000 clones, and roughly 80% are seen once. The ten largest account for 0.89% of the sample.

V is pruned by 7 bases and J by 9 bases, leaving 19 bases of the junction without a gene match. Including cysteine and phenylalanine, the CDR3 has 17 amino acids. Here the CDR3 DNA is all that survives: 51 bases in frame from base 1. From the germline V gene, CDR1 is MGHRA and CDR2 is YSYEKL. The source is a man aged 18-30 years in good health. Some clones in this sample may be carry-over from other donors' samples. Sequenced: memory CD4+ T cells from PBMCs. Taken with the paper, the label for cell subset or site translates to: CD45RA-negative fraction. The chain couples TRBV4-1 to TRBJ2-1; the central 9 bases match TRBD2. CDR3 loop: CASTNQGVAGVRSEQFF. The bases are TGCGCCAGCACAAATCAAGGGGTAGCGGGAGTGAGGAGTGAGCAGTTCTTC.